This T cell receptor (beta chain) is drawn from a study of cytomegalovirus exposure and HLA in healthy donors. In germline, CDR1 is SNHLY, CDR2 FYNNEI. CDR3 length equals 15 residues. V shed 5 bases and J 9 bases; nucleotides not matched to a gene: 10. The PCR contained 60 Vbeta and 13 Jbeta primers. This table comes from immunoSEQ multiplex PCR, and its TCRdb copy is limited to in-frame clones, with some not included. The sample consists of 100,000 to 150,000 clones, about 9.1% of them appearing once. Findings and limits, study-wide: 87-base-pair reads could not separate some V segments, including TRBV6-2 and TRBV6-3.

This clone showed up just a few times. No antigen is known for it. This chain links TRBV2 with TRBJ2-4; TRBD1 aligns across 10 bases. Material for sequencing was PBMCs. This sequence was found in a woman aged 35 to 49 in good health and CMV-seropositive. CDR3 protein: CASSPTGTGVVIQYF. The CDR3 DNA is TGTGCCAGCAGTCCGACCGGGACAGGGGTTGTCATTCAGTACTTC. Using reference TRBV2 and TRBJ2-4 for the parts outside the CDR3, the full variable domain is EPEVTQTPSHQVTQMGQEVILRCVPISNHLYFYWYRQILGQKVEFLVSFYNNEISEKSEIFDDQFSVERPDGSNFTLKIRSTKLEDSAMYFCASSPTGTGVVIQYFGAGTRLSVL.